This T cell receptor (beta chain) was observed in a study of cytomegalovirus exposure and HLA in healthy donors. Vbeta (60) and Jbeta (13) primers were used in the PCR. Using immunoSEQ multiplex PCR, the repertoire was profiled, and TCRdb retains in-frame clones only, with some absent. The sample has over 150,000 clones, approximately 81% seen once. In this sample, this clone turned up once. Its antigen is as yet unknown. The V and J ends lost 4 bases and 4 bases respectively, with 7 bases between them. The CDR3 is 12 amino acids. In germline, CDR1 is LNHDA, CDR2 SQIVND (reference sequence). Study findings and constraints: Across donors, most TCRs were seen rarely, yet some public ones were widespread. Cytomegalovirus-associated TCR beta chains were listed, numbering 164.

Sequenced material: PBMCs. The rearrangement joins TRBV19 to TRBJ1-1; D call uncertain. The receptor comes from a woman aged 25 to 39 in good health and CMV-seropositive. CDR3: CASSTYFTEAFF. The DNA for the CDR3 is TGTGCCAGTAGTACCTACTTCACTGAAGCTTTCTTT.